These 6 T cell receptor beta chains were sequenced from one sample in a study of T cell changes during pregnancy in multiple sclerosis. TCRdb keeps only in-frame clones here, not all; method: immunoSEQ multiplex PCR. The data show tens of thousands of clones, with 90% to 95% seen just once and more than 1% held by the top ten. The source material was peripheral blood, sampled in the first trimester of pregnancy. These TCRs come from a female donor with multiple sclerosis, enrolled in a pregnancy study.

This rearrangement joins TRBV7-8 to TRBJ2-7, with D perhaps TRBD1 (5 bases). CDR3 length: 13 residues. Trimming took off 7 bases at V and 5 bases at J, with 15 bases between the two ends. Per germline, CDR1 SGHVS and CDR2 FQNEAQ. The CDR3 reads CASTPRASHEQYF. The CDR3 coding sequence is TGTGCCAGCACCCCCAGGGCGTCCCACGAGCAGTACTTC.

The V call is TRBV15, the J call TRBJ2-5; D is unclear. The CDR3 is 13 residues long. Germline V gives CDR1 LNHNV, CDR2 YYDKDF (reference sequence). V was pared by 1 base and J by 1 base, with 4 bases between. This CDR3 is CATSRGGQETQYF. In DNA, the CDR3 is TGTGCCACCAGCAGAGGAGGCCAAGAGACCCAGTACTTC.

This chain connects TRBV7-9 to TRBJ1-1, with a weak D call TRBD1 (5 bases). With 1 base removed from V and 5 bases from J, the gap between germline ends came to 11 bases. The CDR3 consists of 14 residues. CDR1 and CDR2 (germline): SEHNR, FQNEAQ (reference sequence). CDR3 protein: CASSLDSRGTEAFF. CDR3 nucleotide sequence: TGTGCCAGCAGCTTAGATAGCCGGGGGACTGAAGCTTTCTTT.

This rearrangement joins TRBV19 to TRBJ2-1, with TRBD2 identical over 16 bases. This CDR3 has 22 amino acids. V was pared by 5 bases and J by 6 bases, with 22 bases of the junction left unmatched. Germline V lookup: CDR1 LNHDA, CDR2 SQIVND (reference sequence). The CDR3 nucleotides read TGTGCCAGTAGTCTTCCCCCCGGGACTAGCGGGGGGGCCAACCTTTTGGGCAATGAGCAGTTCTTC. This gives the protein CASSLPPGTSGGANLLGNEQFF.

V gene TRBV19 combines with J gene TRBJ2-1; a possible D gene is TRBD1 (5 bases). The germline V gene has CDR1 LNHDA and CDR2 SQIVND (reference sequence). The CDR3 loop spans 16 amino acids. Between the trimmed V and J ends, which lost 5 bases and 0 bases, there was a span of 14 bases. The CDR3 protein is CASSPRQGPSYNEQFF. As DNA, the CDR3 is TGTGCCAGTAGTCCCCGTCAGGGCCCCTCCTACAATGAGCAGTTCTTC.

This chain links TRBV4-1 with TRBJ2-1; 8 bases map to TRBD2. There are 15 residues in the CDR3. Germline lookup yields CDR1 MGHRA and CDR2 YSYEKL. V lost 1 base, J lost 4 bases, and 3 bases stayed unmatched. The DNA of the CDR3 is TGCGCCAGCAGCCAAGTTAGCGGGACGTACAATGAGCAGTTCTTC. It encodes CASSQVSGTYNEQFF.